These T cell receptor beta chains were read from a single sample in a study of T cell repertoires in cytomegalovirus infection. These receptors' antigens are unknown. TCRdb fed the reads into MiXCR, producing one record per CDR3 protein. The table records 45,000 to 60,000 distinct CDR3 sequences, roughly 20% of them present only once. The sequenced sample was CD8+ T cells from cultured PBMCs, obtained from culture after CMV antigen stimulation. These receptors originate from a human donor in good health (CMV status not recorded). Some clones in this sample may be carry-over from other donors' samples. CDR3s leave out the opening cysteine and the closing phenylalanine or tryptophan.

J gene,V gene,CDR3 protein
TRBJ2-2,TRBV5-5,ASSFPGGALSDGELF
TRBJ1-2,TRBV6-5,ASSSGRGPGYGYT
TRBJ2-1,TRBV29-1,SANARGGLNEQF
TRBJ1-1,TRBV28,ASWFRVGSGTEAF
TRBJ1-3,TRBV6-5,ASSYFGQGTGNTIY
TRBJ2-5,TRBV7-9,ASSHFREDQETQY
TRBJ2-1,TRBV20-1,SAAVAGPNNEQF
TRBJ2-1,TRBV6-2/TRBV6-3,ASSLEAGAFNEQF
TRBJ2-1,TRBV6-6,ASRMGGSSYNEQF
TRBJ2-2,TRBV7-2,ASGEGVGELF
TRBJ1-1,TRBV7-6,ASSLSQGDTEAF
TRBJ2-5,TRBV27,ASSFGGAGQETQY
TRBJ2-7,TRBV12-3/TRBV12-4,ASSLGVYSYEQY
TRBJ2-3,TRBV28,ASRLTGVTDTQY
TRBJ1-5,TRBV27,ASSLYSGGGSQPQH
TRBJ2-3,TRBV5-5,ASSLTSGGSQDTQY
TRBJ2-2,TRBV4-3,ASSQVIGTNTGELF
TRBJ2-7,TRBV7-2,ASSSGGAYEQY
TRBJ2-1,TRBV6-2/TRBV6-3,ASGPIAGGGDEQF
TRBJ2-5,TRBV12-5,ASGFGGPLETQY
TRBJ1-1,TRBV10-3,AIRDGPNTEAF
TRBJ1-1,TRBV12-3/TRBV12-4,ASSATASTEAF
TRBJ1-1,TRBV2,ASSGKGRTEAF
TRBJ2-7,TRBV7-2,ASSLEGLAVYEQY
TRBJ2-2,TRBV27,ASSSDSSTGELF
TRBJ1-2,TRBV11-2,ASSLDLRTSYGYT
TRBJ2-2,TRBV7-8,ASSLAVQPGELF
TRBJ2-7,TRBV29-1,SVVTDRGYEQY
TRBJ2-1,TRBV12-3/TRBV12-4,ASSLGTGGNEQF
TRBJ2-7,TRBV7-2,ASRIYGGTDEQY
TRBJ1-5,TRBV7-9,ASSQGPINQPQH
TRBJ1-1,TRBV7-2,ASSPTQGAFTEAF
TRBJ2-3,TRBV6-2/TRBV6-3,ASRFYRTTDTQY
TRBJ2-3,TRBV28,ASSLIPTYTDTQY
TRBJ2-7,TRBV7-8,ASSTPNRGSEQY
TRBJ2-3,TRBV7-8,ASSLARLPHVGRDTQY
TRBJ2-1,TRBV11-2,ASSPKIGSYNEQF
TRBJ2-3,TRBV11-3,ASSPRQGLATQY
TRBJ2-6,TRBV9,ASSARTGEANVLT
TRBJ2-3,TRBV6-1,ASSGLVASPDTQY
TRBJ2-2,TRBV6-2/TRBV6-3,ASSYTEREGTGELF
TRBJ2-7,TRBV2,ASQTSGSPYEQY